Given below is one TCR beta chain in context. What it binds is not known. Germline loops: CDR1 SNHLY, CDR2 FYNNEI. The CDR3 is made up of 15 amino acids. V lost 1 base to trimming and J lost 8 bases, with 17 bases between them. Indicated treatment: approximately 9-day PBMC culture with coronavirus spike peptide pools or control peptides (ViraFEST assay). Negative selection isolated the CD4+ T cells once the cells had been cultured for approximately ten days. The sample is drawn from a study of vaccination and CD4 T cells after COVID-19. For the study at large: Each post-COVID sample was drawn after diagnosis, and the median interval was roughly 97 days (range 35 to 161). The stimulus for the cells was overlapping spike peptides derived from SARS-CoV-2, HCoV-NL63, HCoV-OC43 and HCoV-229E.

Cultured CD4+ T cells had their DNA profiled by the Oncomine TCR Beta short-read assay. In TCRdb, the PCR reads were re-called with MiXCR into one record per CDR3 protein. The sample has about 9,400 distinct CDR3 sequences; approximately 73% are singletons. This receptor was taken from a human donor who had recovered from COVID-19. Sequenced: CD4+ T cells from blood, cultured in vitro. The V gene is TRBV2, the J gene TRBJ1-2; perhaps TRBD1 as D (5 bases). The CDR3 DNA is TGTGCCAGCAGTGAAGGAGGGGCAGGGAATATGGGCTACACCTTC. Translation: CASSEGGAGNMGYTF.